This is a list of T cell receptor beta chains from one sample in a study of cytomegalovirus exposure and HLA in healthy donors. Measured with immunoSEQ multiplex PCR; TCRdb has only the in-frame clones, and not every one. The sample yields approximately 79,000 clones, around 74% seen once. The sample consisted of PBMCs. Every receptor here comes from a boy between 10 and 17 years old in good health and CMV-seronegative. Both conserved end residues are part of each CDR3. Fields, in order: V gene, J gene, D gene, CDR3 protein. A D gene is named only where the DNA matches it firmly.

V gene: TRBV2
J gene: TRBJ2-1
D gene: TRBD2
CDR3 protein: CASSATSGTFVSRNEQFF

V gene: TRBV19
J gene: TRBJ2-2
D gene: TRBD2
CDR3 protein: CASKMAGTSGIMRVTGELFF

V gene: TRBV5-6
J gene: TRBJ2-5
D gene: NA
CDR3 protein: CASSLALETQYF

V gene: TRBV9
J gene: TRBJ1-4
D gene: NA
CDR3 protein: CASRQGRDEKLFF

V gene: TRBV30
J gene: TRBJ1-1
D gene: NA
CDR3 protein: CAWRGGDRLNTEAFF

V gene: TRBV30
J gene: TRBJ2-7
D gene: NA
CDR3 protein: CAWSRLRDISSYEQYF

V gene: TRBV4-2
J gene: TRBJ2-1
D gene: NA
CDR3 protein: CASSQGGYSYNEQFF

V gene: TRBV25-1
J gene: TRBJ2-3
D gene: NA
CDR3 protein: CASSVNPDAGTQYF

V gene: TRBV7-9
J gene: TRBJ1-2
D gene: NA
CDR3 protein: CASSSQTEAAGYTF

V gene: TRBV29-1
J gene: TRBJ1-2
D gene: TRBD1
CDR3 protein: CSTRQGLYGYTF

V gene: TRBV25-1
J gene: TRBJ2-5
D gene: TRBD2
CDR3 protein: CASTGWTSGGGETQYF

V gene: TRBV28
J gene: TRBJ1-5
D gene: NA
CDR3 protein: CAGCEAQKPQHF

V gene: TRBV5-4
J gene: TRBJ1-1
D gene: NA
CDR3 protein: CASSPGQQNTEAFF

V gene: TRBV9
J gene: TRBJ1-3
D gene: NA
CDR3 protein: CASSVASANTIYF

V gene: TRBV6-5
J gene: TRBJ1-2
D gene: TRBD1
CDR3 protein: CASSSIPTGGNYGYTF

V gene: TRBV28
J gene: TRBJ1-2
D gene: TRBD1
CDR3 protein: CASSLGTGNYGYTF

V gene: TRBV28
J gene: TRBJ1-4
D gene: NA
CDR3 protein: CASSLWGATNEKLFF

V gene: TRBV30
J gene: TRBJ1-1
D gene: NA
CDR3 protein: CAWNPGTTNTEAFF

V gene: TRBV5-1
J gene: TRBJ2-5
D gene: NA
CDR3 protein: CASSRGQETQYF

V gene: TRBV7-9
J gene: TRBJ2-3
D gene: NA
CDR3 protein: CASSLSRGGAVVTDTQYF

V gene: TRBV2
J gene: TRBJ1-5
D gene: TRBD1
CDR3 protein: CASRVGTDSNQPQHF

V gene: TRBV4-2
J gene: TRBJ2-1
D gene: TRBD2
CDR3 protein: CASSQDRTSGIYNEQFF

V gene: TRBV21-1
J gene: NA
D gene: NA
CDR3 protein: CASSIYRAEQYF

V gene: TRBV29-1
J gene: TRBJ1-1
D gene: TRBD1
CDR3 protein: CSGLRDRNTEAFF

V gene: TRBV5-1
J gene: TRBJ2-7
D gene: NA
CDR3 protein: CASSLQGYEQYF

V gene: TRBV7-9
J gene: TRBJ2-1
D gene: NA
CDR3 protein: CASSPPFPGITNQQFF

V gene: TRBV2
J gene: TRBJ1-6
D gene: NA
CDR3 protein: CASSQGRNNSPLHF

V gene: TRBV4-3
J gene: TRBJ1-2
D gene: NA
CDR3 protein: CASSQDPTGGYTF

V gene: TRBV15
J gene: TRBJ1-1
D gene: TRBD1
CDR3 protein: CATSIGTAFAEAFF

V gene: TRBV6-1
J gene: TRBJ2-7
D gene: NA
CDR3 protein: CASSEARSGGTYEQYF

V gene: TRBV4-3
J gene: TRBJ2-7
D gene: TRBD2
CDR3 protein: CASSQVLAVSYEQYF

V gene: TRBV7-2
J gene: TRBJ2-7
D gene: NA
CDR3 protein: CASKASTVPYEQYF

V gene: TRBV11-3
J gene: TRBJ1-1
D gene: NA
CDR3 protein: CASSSQGDTEAFF

V gene: TRBV6-1
J gene: TRBJ2-7
D gene: NA
CDR3 protein: CASSESEGYEQYF

V gene: TRBV27
J gene: TRBJ1-2
D gene: TRBD1
CDR3 protein: CASSYRGDGYTF

V gene: TRBV5-1
J gene: TRBJ2-1
D gene: TRBD2
CDR3 protein: CASNERGSLDEQFF

V gene: TRBV28
J gene: TRBJ2-5
D gene: NA
CDR3 protein: CASSRGQQETQYF

V gene: TRBV7-9
J gene: TRBJ1-2
D gene: TRBD1
CDR3 protein: CASNTGEANYGYTF

V gene: TRBV25-1
J gene: TRBJ1-4
D gene: NA
CDR3 protein: CASSDPGSTEKLFF

V gene: TRBV7-9
J gene: TRBJ1-1
D gene: NA
CDR3 protein: CASSRVTPELEAFF

V gene: TRBV30
J gene: TRBJ2-7
D gene: NA
CDR3 protein: CAWSPGRMSLQYEQYF

V gene: TRBV4-1
J gene: TRBJ1-4
D gene: NA
CDR3 protein: CASSQAQGANEKLFF

V gene: TRBV7-9
J gene: TRBJ2-3
D gene: TRBD2
CDR3 protein: CASSRTSGTDTQYF

V gene: TRBV28
J gene: TRBJ2-2
D gene: NA
CDR3 protein: CASSWGDASSGELFF